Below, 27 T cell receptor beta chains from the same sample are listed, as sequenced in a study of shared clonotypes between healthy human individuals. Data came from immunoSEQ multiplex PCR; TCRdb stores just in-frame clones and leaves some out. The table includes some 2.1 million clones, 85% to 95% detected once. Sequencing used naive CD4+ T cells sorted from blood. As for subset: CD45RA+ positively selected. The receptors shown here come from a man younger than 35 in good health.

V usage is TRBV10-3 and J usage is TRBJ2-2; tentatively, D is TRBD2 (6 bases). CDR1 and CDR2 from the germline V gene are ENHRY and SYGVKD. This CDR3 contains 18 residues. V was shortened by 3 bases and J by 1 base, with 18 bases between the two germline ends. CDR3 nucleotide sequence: TGTGCCATCAGTGACGGGTTTAGGAGGGGACGGAACACCGGGGAGCTGTTTTTT. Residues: CAISDGFRRGRNTGELFF.

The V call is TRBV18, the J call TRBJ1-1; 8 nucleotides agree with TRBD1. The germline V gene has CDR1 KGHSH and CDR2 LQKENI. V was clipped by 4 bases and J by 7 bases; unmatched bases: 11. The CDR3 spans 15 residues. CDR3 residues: CASSLGQGTRVEAFF. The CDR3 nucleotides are TGTGCCAGCTCACTAGGACAGGGCACTAGAGTTGAAGCTTTCTTT.

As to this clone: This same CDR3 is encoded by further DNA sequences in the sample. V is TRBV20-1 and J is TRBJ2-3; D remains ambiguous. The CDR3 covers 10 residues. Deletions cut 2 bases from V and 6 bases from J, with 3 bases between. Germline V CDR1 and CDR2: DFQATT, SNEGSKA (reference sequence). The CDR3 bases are TGCAGTGCTAGATCCGATACGCAGTATTTT. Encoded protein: CSARSDTQYF.

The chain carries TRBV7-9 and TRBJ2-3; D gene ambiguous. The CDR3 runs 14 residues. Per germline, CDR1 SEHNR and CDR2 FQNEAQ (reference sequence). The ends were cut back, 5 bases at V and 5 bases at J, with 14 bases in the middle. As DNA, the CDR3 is TGTGCCAGCAGCGTCGACGGCGGTGGAGATACGCAGTATTTT. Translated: CASSVDGGGDTQYF.

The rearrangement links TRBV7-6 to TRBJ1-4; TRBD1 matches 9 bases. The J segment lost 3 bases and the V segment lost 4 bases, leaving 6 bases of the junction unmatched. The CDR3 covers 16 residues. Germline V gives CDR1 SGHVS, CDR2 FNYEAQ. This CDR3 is CASSSPTGGSNEKLFF. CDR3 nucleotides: TGTGCCAGCAGCTCCCCCACAGGGGGCTCTAATGAAAAACTGTTTTTT.

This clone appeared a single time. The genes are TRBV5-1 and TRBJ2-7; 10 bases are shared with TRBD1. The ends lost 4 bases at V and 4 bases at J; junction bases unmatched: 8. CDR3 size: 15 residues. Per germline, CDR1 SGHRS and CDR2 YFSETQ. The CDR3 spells CASSATGGESYEQYF. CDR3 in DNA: TGCGCCAGCAGCGCGACAGGGGGCGAGTCTTACGAGCAGTACTTC.

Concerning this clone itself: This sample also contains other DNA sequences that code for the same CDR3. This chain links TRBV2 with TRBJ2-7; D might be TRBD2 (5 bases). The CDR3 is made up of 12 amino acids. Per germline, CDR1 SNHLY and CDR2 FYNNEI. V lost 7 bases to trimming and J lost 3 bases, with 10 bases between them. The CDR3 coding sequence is TGTGCCAGCAAATCCGGGATCTACGAGCAGTACTTC. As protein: CASKSGIYEQYF.

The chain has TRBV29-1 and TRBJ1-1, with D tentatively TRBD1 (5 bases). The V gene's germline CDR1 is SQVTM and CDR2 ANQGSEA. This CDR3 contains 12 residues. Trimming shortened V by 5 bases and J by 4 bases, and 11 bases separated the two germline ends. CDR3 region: CSVQGKSTEAFF. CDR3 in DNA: TGCAGCGTTCAGGGAAAATCCACTGAAGCTTTCTTT.

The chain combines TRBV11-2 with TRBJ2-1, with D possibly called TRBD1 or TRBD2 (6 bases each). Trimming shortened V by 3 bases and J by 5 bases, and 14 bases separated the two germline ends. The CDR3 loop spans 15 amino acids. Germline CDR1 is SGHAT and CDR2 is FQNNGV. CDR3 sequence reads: CASSFEGGRNNEQFF. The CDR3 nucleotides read TGTGCCAGCAGCTTCGAGGGGGGTCGAAACAATGAGCAGTTCTTC. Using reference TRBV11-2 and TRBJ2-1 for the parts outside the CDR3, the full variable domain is EAGVAQSPRYKIIEKRQSVAFWCNPISGHATLYWYQQILGQGPKLLIQFQNNGVVDDSQLPKDRFSAERLKGVDSTLKIQPAKLEDSAVYLCASSFEGGRNNEQFFGPGTRLTVL.

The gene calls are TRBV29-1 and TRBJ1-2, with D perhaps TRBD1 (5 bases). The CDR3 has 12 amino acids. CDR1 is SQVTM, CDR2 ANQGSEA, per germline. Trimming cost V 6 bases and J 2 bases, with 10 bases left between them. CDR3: CSVGVVNYGYTF. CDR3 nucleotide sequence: TGCAGCGTGGGGGTCGTCAACTATGGCTACACCTTC.

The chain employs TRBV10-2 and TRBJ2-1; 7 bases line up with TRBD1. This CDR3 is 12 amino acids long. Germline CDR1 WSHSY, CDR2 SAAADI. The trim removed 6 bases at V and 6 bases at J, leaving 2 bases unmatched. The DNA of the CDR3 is TGCGCCAGCAGCAGACAGGGCAATGAGCAGTTCTTC. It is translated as CASSRQGNEQFF.

The DNA for the CDR3 is TGTGCCAGCAGCCCAGGGGGCGGGAGCAATCAGCCCCAGCATTTT. It yields the protein CASSPGGGSNQPQHF. The rearrangement uses TRBV5-6 and TRBJ1-5, with 8 bases that match TRBD1. The V gene's germline CDR1 is SGHDT and CDR2 YYEEEE. The trim removed 4 bases at V and 1 base at J, leaving 4 bases unmatched. The CDR3 extends over 15 amino acids.

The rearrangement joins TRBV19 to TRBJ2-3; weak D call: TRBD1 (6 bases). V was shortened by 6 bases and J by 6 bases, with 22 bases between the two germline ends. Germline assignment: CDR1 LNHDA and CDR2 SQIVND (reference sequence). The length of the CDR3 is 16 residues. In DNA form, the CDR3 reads TGTGCCAGTAGCTCCGGACAGATCCTAATCGGGGATACGCAGTATTTT. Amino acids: CASSSGQILIGDTQYF. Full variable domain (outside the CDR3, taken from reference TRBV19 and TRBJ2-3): DGGITQSPKYLFRKEGQNVTLSCEQNLNHDAMYWYRQDPGQGLRLIYYSQIVNDFQKGDIAEGYSVSREKKESFPLTVTSAQKNPTAFYLCASSSGQILIGDTQYFGPGTRLTVL.

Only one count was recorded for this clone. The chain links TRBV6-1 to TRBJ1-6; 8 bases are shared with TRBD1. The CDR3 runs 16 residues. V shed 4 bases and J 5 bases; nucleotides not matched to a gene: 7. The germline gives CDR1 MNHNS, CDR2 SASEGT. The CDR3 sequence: CASSGDRNLNNSPLHF. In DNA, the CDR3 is TGTGCCAGCAGTGGGGACAGGAACCTAAATAATTCACCCCTCCACTTT.

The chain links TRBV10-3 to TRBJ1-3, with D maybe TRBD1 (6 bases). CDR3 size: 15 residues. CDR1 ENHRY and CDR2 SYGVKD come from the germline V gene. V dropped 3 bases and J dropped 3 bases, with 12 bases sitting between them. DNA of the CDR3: TGTGCCATCAGTGACCGGGGGGCCGGTGGAAACACCATATATTTT. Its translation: CAISDRGAGGNTIYF.

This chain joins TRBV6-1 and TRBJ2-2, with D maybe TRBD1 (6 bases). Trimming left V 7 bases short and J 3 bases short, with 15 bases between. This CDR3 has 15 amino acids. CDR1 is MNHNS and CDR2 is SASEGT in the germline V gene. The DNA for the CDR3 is TGTGCCAGCATGATACCGGGACACTACACCGGGGAGCTGTTTTTT. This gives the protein CASMIPGHYTGELFF.

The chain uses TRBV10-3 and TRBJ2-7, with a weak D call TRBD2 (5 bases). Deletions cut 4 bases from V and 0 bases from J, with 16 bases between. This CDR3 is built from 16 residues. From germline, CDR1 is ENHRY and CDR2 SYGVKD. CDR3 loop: CAISAQGLDASYEQYF. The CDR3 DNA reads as TGTGCCATCAGTGCCCAAGGACTCGACGCCTCCTACGAGCAGTACTTC.

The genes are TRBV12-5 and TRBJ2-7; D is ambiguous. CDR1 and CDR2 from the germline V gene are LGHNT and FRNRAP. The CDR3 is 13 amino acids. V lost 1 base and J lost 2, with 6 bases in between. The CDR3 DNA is TGTGCTAGTGGTTTGGGTAGGGCCTACGAGCAGTACTTC. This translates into CASGLGRAYEQYF.

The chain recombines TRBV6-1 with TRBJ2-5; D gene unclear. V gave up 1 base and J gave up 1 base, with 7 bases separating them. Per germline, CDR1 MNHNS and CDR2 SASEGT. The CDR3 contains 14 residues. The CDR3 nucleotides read TGTGCCAGCAGTGAAGGCGGTACCCAAGAGACCCAGTACTTC. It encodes CASSEGGTQETQYF.

The CDR3 nucleotides are TGCGCCAGCAGTCCGGACCCCGGGCAGGGACCCTTCGAGCAGTACTTC. Its translation: CASSPDPGQGPFEQYF. The chain recombines TRBV10-1 with TRBJ2-7; D is perhaps TRBD1 or TRBD2 (5 bases each). Looked up from germline, CDR1 is WNHNN and CDR2 is SYGVQD (reference sequence). Trimming stripped 5 bases from V and 6 bases from J, with 23 bases between. The CDR3 has 16 residues.

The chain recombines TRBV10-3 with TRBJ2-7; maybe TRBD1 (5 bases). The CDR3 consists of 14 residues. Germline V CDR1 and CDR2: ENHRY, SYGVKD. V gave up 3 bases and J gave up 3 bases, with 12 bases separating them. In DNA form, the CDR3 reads TGTGCCATCAGTGAAGGTCAGGGTGTCTACGAGCAGTACTTC. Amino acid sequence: CAISEGQGVYEQYF.

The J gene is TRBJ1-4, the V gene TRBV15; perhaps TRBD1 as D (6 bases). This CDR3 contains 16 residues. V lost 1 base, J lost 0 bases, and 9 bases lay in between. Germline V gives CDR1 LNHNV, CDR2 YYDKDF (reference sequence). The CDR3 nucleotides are TGTGCCACCAGCAGAGGGGGACAAGCAACTAATGAAAAACTGTTTTTT. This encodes CATSRGGQATNEKLFF. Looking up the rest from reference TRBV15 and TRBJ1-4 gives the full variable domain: DAMVIQNPRYQVTQFGKPVTLSCSQTLNHNVMYWYQQKSSQAPKLLFHYYDKDFNNEADTPDNFQSRRPNTSFCFLDIRSPGLGDTAMYLCATSRGGQATNEKLFFGSGTQLSVL.

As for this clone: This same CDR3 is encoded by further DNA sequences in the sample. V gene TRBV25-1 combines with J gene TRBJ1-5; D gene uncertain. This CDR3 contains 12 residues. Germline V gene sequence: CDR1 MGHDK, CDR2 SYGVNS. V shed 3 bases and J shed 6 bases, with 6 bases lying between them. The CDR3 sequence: CASSEGFQPQHF. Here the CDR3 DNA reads TGTGCCAGCAGTGAGGGCTTTCAGCCCCAGCATTTT.

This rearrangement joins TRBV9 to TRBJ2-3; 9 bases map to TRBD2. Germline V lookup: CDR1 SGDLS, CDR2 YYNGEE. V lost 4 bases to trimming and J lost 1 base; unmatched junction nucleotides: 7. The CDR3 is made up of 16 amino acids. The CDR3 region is CASSSGGLAGTDTQYF. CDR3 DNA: TGTGCCAGCAGCTCGGGGGGACTAGCTGGCACAGATACGCAGTATTTT.

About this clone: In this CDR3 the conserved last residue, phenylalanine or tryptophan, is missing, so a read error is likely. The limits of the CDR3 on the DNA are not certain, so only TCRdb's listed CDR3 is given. This CDR3 reads CASSLAPGQGSQM. The chain joins TRBV5-1 to TRBJ1-2; the D call in the table, TRBD1, was not verified against the DNA. CDR1 and CDR2 (germline): SGHRS, YFSETQ. The CDR3 contains 13 residues when both ends are counted.

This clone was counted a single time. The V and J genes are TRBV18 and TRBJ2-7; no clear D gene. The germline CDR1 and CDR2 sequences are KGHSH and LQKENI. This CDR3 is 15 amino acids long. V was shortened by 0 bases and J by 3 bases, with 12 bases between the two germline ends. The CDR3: CASSPPSQALYEQYF. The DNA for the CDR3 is TGTGCCAGCTCACCACCGAGCCAGGCTCTCTACGAGCAGTACTTC.

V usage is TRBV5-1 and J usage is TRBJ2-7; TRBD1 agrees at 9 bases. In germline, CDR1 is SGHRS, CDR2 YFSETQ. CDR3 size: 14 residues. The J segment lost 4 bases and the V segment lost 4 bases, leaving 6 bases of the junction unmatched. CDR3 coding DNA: TGCGCCAGCAGCCCCGGGACAGGGAAATACGAGCAGTACTTC. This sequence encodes CASSPGTGKYEQYF.